The T cell receptor (beta chain) described here comes from a study of T cell responses to AZD1222 COVID-19 vaccine. Looking at the study overall: Analysis merged second doses at about 4 or about 12 weeks. Whole-study findings and limits: Only 5 or 6 individuals given AZD1222 were seropositive at baseline. Donors in the cohort were predominantly white British and more often female, and clonal diversity was possibly underestimated. Researchers report vaccine-associated CD4 TCRs spanning spike, with dominance at 160-218 and 743-854.

The CDR3 totals 14 residues. Germline V gives CDR1 LGHDT, CDR2 YNNKEL (reference sequence). J was trimmed by 4 bases and V by 1 base; bases with no gene match: 3. As to this clone: Its antigen is not identified.

Produced via immunoSEQ multiplex PCR; TCRdb's table is partial and in-frame only. Found here are 100,000 or so clones, about 87% of them singletons; the top ten hold around 2%. The input for sequencing was peripheral blood, taken on day 0 of AZD1222 vaccination. The chain links TRBV3-1 (or the pseudogene TRBV3-2) to TRBJ1-2, with TRBD1 matching over 7 bases. This receptor was identified in an adult in good health. As DNA, the CDR3 is TGTGCCAGCAGCCAAGGGGACAGAATCTATGGCTACACCTTC. This sequence encodes CASSQGDRIYGYTF.